This entry is about one T cell receptor beta chain. In the original processing: From reference gene primer amplification, estimates of nucleated cell counts were derived. The table came from immunoSEQ multiplex PCR; TCRdb's copy has only in-frame clones and leaves some out. D and trimming were read from the DNA, whereas the V and J calls and clone size are those reported in that table. The sample includes about 100,000 clones, approximately 93% seen only once; the top ten take more than 0.85%. The source of the sample is a study of blood T cell repertoires in COVID-19. Study details: Samples representing acute and convalescent COVID-19 were sourced from the United States, Italy and Spain. PBMCs, B-cell-depleted T cells, or T cells provided the cDNA or gDNA that made up the material.

This CDR3 contains 15 residues. Germline V lookup: CDR1 LNHDA, CDR2 SQIVND (reference sequence). J gave up 6 bases and V 5 bases, and 12 bases lay outside the gene matches. The J gene is TRBJ1-2, the V gene TRBV19; 7 bases line up with TRBD1. Specimen: peripheral blood. This receptor was identified in a man in his sixties with acute or convalescent COVID-19. CDR3 DNA sequence: TGTGCCAGTAGTCCGGTGGCACAGGGGTTAAATGGCTACACCTTC. It yields the protein CASSPVAQGLNGYTF.